This TCR beta chain comes out of a study of OX40 agonist ivuxolimab in advanced cancers. Study-level background: The costimulatory receptor OX40 (CD134) was targeted by ivuxolimab, a fully human IgG2 agonistic monoclonal antibody. Intravenous ivuxolimab was administered to patients every 2 weeks at six dose levels: 0.01, 0.1, 0.3, 1.5, 3 and 10 mg/kg. Of the roughly 54 patients in dose escalation, about 19 had hepatocellular carcinoma, some 15 had melanoma, 9 had renal cell carcinoma and 9 had head and neck cancer. A male proportion of roughly 80% and a mean age of 60 years, ranging from about 23 to 79, were recorded for the dose-escalation cohort. Prior anti-PD-1, anti-PD-L1 or anti-CTLA-4 therapy was permitted, and 35% to 40% of dose-escalation patients had received checkpoint inhibitors. Partial responses occurred in three dose-escalation patients, of whom one had hepatocellular carcinoma and two had cutaneous melanoma. Peripheral TCRbeta sequencing was intended to test whether TCR sequence diversity was altered and clonal T-cell expansion was caused by ivuxolimab. The paper describes the monotherapy dose-escalation part (N = 52 patients) of the phase I trial of ivuxolimab. General study outcomes and caveats: At doses of 0.1 to 3.0 mg/kg, clonal expansion of both CD4+ and CD8+ T cells in blood was seen between baseline and week 6. On average, CD8+ T cells showed more expanded clones than CD4+ T cells after ivuxolimab. In the 0.1-3.0 mg/kg groups, partial responders were among the patients with the lowest normalized peripheral clonal expansion, particularly in CD8+ T cells. Antigen specificity was not determined for the clonally expanded peripheral T cells. Low levels of normalized T-cell clonal expansion were also shown by some nonresponding patients.

As concerns this clone: Its specific antigen is unknown. A read error may produce the germline difference seen at one junction end.

Genomic DNA was isolated from the sorted cells so that the TCRbeta CDR3 region could be sequenced. TCRbeta CDR3 regions were sequenced using the immunoSEQ Assay. TCRdb took over this immuneACCESS table, retaining in-frame rearrangements with V and J assigned. Such tables are incomplete; in checked studies, under half of the missing clones stem from an unresolved V gene, and the remainder is unexplained. The sample yields 35,000 or so clones; roughly nine tenths were counted once. Approximately 9.1% of the sample is held by the ten biggest clonotypes. The trial excluded patients who had a history of autoimmune disease or who were on systemic immunosuppression. Peripheral blood for TCR sequencing was collected from all dose cohorts at baseline, on cycle 4 day 1, and on cycle 7 day 1. The samples were taken from a phase I, first-in-human, multicenter, open-label dose-escalation trial of ivuxolimab. The trial enrolled adults with locally advanced or metastatic head and neck squamous cell, hepatocellular, melanoma or renal cell carcinoma. Before TCR sequencing, CD4+ and CD8+ T cells were separately sorted from peripheral blood.

CDR1 MNHEY and CDR2 SVGAGI were looked up in the germline V gene. The CDR3 holds 15 amino acids from the cysteine to the phenylalanine. The only DNA kept is the CDR3, 45 bases in frame from the first base. This sequence originates from an adult with an advanced solid tumor such as melanoma, head and neck, liver or kidney cancer. This chain joins TRBV6-5 to TRBJ1-2, and 7 bases in between align with TRBD1. The starting material was CD4+ or CD8+ T cells sorted from blood, obtained in a trial of the OX40 agonist ivuxolimab. Here the CDR3 is given as CASSPTGTAIYDYTF. The nucleotide sequence reads as follows: TGTGCCAGCAGCCCAACCGGGACAGCGATCTATGACTACACCTTC.